The clone carrying this TCR delta chain is large by share. Antigen: not known. These data come from a study of delta chains in infants with herpesvirus infections. Findings and caveats of the study: The public clonotype decayed quickly, seemingly gone after around two months.

Reverse transcription of PBMC RNA used primers specific for the gamma and delta chains. TCRdb reanalyzed the RT-PCR reads using CATT. The data hold roughly 360 delta-chain clones, with roughly 13% observed a single time. The CDR3 spans 17 residues. V dropped 0 bases and J dropped 0 bases, with 14 bases sitting between them. Germline CDR1 reads TSWWSYY; CDR2 reads QGS. The sequence derives from a human donor who was a Ugandan infant, either HIV-exposed or HIV-unexposed (not recorded which). The rearrangement uses TRDV1 and TRDJ1; D is uncertain. Sequencing was performed on peripheral blood, taken at time point 1 of longitudinal follow-up. The CDR3: CALGELPPKGYTDKLIF. CDR3 DNA: TGTGCTCTTGGGGAACTCCCCCCTAAGGGTTACACCGATAAACTCATCTTT.